The 32 T cell receptor beta chains below all came from one sample that was sequenced in a study of blood T cells in healthy people across ages. Then a second PCR, running roughly 7 to 11 cycles, was carried out with a sample-barcoded 5' primer and a J-beta primer mix. TCRdb re-derived calls from the 5' RACE reads in MiXCR, one entry per CDR3 protein. In the table there are some 860,000 distinct CDR3 sequences, roughly three fifths of which are singletons. The specimen sequenced was blood. All receptors derive from a middle-aged man in good health.

This clonotype was observed a few times. This chain joins TRBV5-1 and TRBJ2-7, with 8 bases lining up with TRBD1. After removal of 0 bases from V and 2 bases from J, the junction contained 1 base not matched to a gene. From germline, CDR1 is SGHRS and CDR2 YFSETQ. This CDR3 contains 14 residues. CDR3 nucleotide sequence: TGCGCCAGCAGCTTGGAGGACAGGGCCTACGAGCAGTACTTC. Its translation is CASSLEDRAYEQYF.

Only one count was recorded for this clonotype. The chain joins TRBV12-3 or TRBV12-4 to TRBJ1-2, with no clear D. The CDR3 has 12 amino acids. V was clipped by 5 bases and J by 5 bases, with 9 bases between them. CDR3 DNA sequence: TGTGCCAGCAGTCCCGAGTGGTATGGCTACACCTTC. Protein product: CASSPEWYGYTF.

This rearrangement joins TRBV12-3 or TRBV12-4 to TRBJ1-5; 10 nucleotides match TRBD1. V was pared by 1 base and J by 6 bases, with 6 bases of the junction left unmatched. CDR3 size: 16 residues. The CDR3 coding sequence is TGTGCCAGCAGTTTAGACCTGACAGGGGGCGGTCAGCCCCAGCATTTT. This gives the protein CASSLDLTGGGQPQHF.

The rearrangement links TRBV12-3 or TRBV12-4 to TRBJ2-3; D is ambiguous. CDR3 size: 15 residues. V lost 6 bases to trimming and J lost 2 bases, with 15 bases between them. In nucleotides, the CDR3 is TGTGCCAGCAGCTTACGTCCGGTCCCCACAGATACGCAGTATTTT. It yields the protein CASSLRPVPTDTQYF.

This chain joins TRBV15 and TRBJ1-5, with 7 bases lining up with TRBD1. CDR3 length: 14 amino acids. Germline trimming cut 7 bases from V and 2 bases from J; bases unmatched to any gene: 5. Germline V CDR1 and CDR2: LNHNV, YYDKDF (reference sequence). As DNA, the CDR3 is TGTGCCACCAATTACAGGGGCGGCAATCAGCCCCAGCATTTT. Translation: CATNYRGGNQPQHF. Together with reference TRBV15 and TRBJ1-5, the CDR3 gives the full variable domain: DAMVIQNPRYQVTQFGKPVTLSCSQTLNHNVMYWYQQKSSQAPKLLFHYYDKDFNNEADTPDNFQSRRPNTSFCFLDIRSPGLGDTAMYLCATNYRGGNQPQHFGDGTRLSIL.

The gene calls are TRBV4-3 and TRBJ1-2; D perhaps matches TRBD1 (5 bases). The V end was cut by 6 bases, the J end by 4 bases, with 18 bases between. CDR3 size: 15 residues. In germline, CDR1 is LGHNA, CDR2 YSLEER. The CDR3 reads CASSTGSGRTYGYTF. Here the CDR3 DNA reads TGCGCCAGCAGTACGGGATCGGGACGGACCTATGGCTACACCTTC.

This clonotype was seen a few times. The chain links TRBV7-2 to TRBJ2-7; 7 positions match TRBD1. The CDR3 is made up of 15 amino acids. Germline V gene lookup returns CDR1 SGHTA and CDR2 FQGNSA. V dropped 5 bases and J dropped 4; count of bases not matched to a gene: 11. Written as DNA, the CDR3 is TGTGCCAGCAGCCTAGGATGGTGGACAGGATACGAGCAGTACTTC. Translation: CASSLGWWTGYEQYF.

The J gene is TRBJ2-7, the V gene TRBV10-3; D not resolved. Trimming took off 4 bases at V and 3 bases at J, with 7 bases between the two ends. The CDR3 has 12 residues. Germline V gives CDR1 ENHRY, CDR2 SYGVKD. Here the CDR3 reads CAISAHHYEQYF. As DNA, the CDR3 is TGTGCCATCAGTGCACACCACTACGAGCAGTACTTC.

This clonotype was seen repeatedly, ten times or more. The chain uses TRBV14 and TRBJ1-2; D gene uncertain. Per the germline V gene, CDR1 is SGHDN and CDR2 is FVKESK. The CDR3 has 13 residues. Trimming pared 2 bases from V and 8 bases from J, leaving 12 bases between. CDR3 residues: CASSQIETQGYTF. CDR3 nucleotides: TGTGCCAGCAGCCAAATCGAGACTCAGGGCTACACCTTC.

Points on this clonotype: The junction differs from germline at one of its ends, possibly a read error. CDR3 residues: CACRPIAQGAPTDAQYF. The CDR3 bases are TGTGCCTGCCGACCGATTGCGCAGGGGGCCCCCACAGATGCGCAGTATTTT. This sequence joins TRBV6-1 and TRBJ2-3; TRBD1 matches at 8 bases. The germline gives CDR1 MNHNS, CDR2 SASEGT. The CDR3 length is 17 residues.

As concerns this clonotype: At one of its ends the junction is not consistent with the germline gene, which may arise from a read error. V gene TRBV5-1 combines with J gene TRBJ2-4, with 8 bases aligning to TRBD1. The V gene's germline CDR1 is SGHRS and CDR2 YFSETQ. The CDR3 is made up of 14 amino acids. Here the CDR3 DNA reads TGCACCAGCAGCTTGGGTGACAGGGGCCACATTCAGTACTTC. Its protein product is CTSSLGDRGHIQYF.

The V and J genes are TRBV21-1 and TRBJ2-1; the tabulated D call, TRBD2, remains unverified against the DNA. TRBV21-1 is termed a pseudogene. This CDR3 comprises 18 residues. CDR3 in amino acids: CASSKRPSGTIDGHEQFF. Here the CDR3 DNA reads TGTGCCAGCAGCAAAAGGCCTAGCGGGACCATCGACGGGCATGAGCAGTTCTTC.

The chain joins TRBV20-1 to TRBJ2-1; 7 bases fit TRBD1. With V trimmed by 1 base and J by 5 bases, 8 bases remained unmatched. The CDR3 sequence is 15 residues long. Germline lookup yields CDR1 DFQATT and CDR2 SNEGSKA (reference sequence). CDR3 DNA sequence: TGCAGTGCTAGAGGAGGCAGGGGGTCCCACAATGAGCAGTTCTTC. Translation gives CSARGGRGSHNEQFF.

The chain is built from TRBV29-1 and TRBJ1-2; a possible D gene is TRBD1 (5 bases). The CDR3 extends over 15 amino acids. V was trimmed by 3 bases and J by 5 bases, leaving 19 bases between them. CDR1 is SQVTM and CDR2 is ANQGSEA in the germline V gene. As DNA, the CDR3 is TGCAGCGTTGATATGGGGACCTCGGGCCGGTATGGCTACACCTTC. This sequence encodes CSVDMGTSGRYGYTF. The whole variable domain, filled in from reference TRBV29-1 and TRBJ1-2, reads SAVISQKPSRDICQRGTSLTIQCQVDSQVTMMFWYRQQPGQSLTLIATANQGSEATYESGFVIDKFPISRPNLTFSTLTVSNMSPEDSSIYLCSVDMGTSGRYGYTFGSGTRLTVV.

This clonotype has only a few counts. This rearrangement joins TRBV27 to TRBJ1-6; tentatively, D is TRBD1 (5 bases). The CDR3 extends over 14 amino acids. The germline V gene encodes CDR1 MNHEY and CDR2 SMNVEV (reference sequence). The V end lost 7 bases, the J end lost 10 bases, and 17 bases lay between the germline ends. The DNA of the CDR3 is TGTGCCAGCACCAACGGGGGAGGAGGATCACCCCTCCACTTT. Translating gives CASTNGGGGSPLHF.

The V call is TRBV28, the J call TRBJ2-1; 14 bases line up with TRBD2. In germline, CDR1 is MDHEN, CDR2 SYDVKM. V shed 5 bases and J 4 bases; nucleotides not matched to a gene: 16. There are 20 residues in the CDR3. As DNA, the CDR3 is TGTGCCAGCAGTCCCCACGGACTAGCGGGGGGTAAGGGGTGGTACAATGAGCAGTTCTTC. As protein: CASSPHGLAGGKGWYNEQFF.

V gene TRBV5-1 combines with J gene TRBJ2-3; 8 bases line up with TRBD2. Losses at the gene ends were 0 bases for V and 0 bases for J; bases not matched to a gene: 6. The CDR3 extends over 17 amino acids. Germline loops: CDR1 SGHRS, CDR2 YFSETQ. CDR3: CASSLDSASGSTDTQYF. The DNA of the CDR3 is TGCGCCAGCAGCTTGGATTCGGCTAGCGGGAGCACAGATACGCAGTATTTT.

A few counts support this clonotype. The genes are TRBV3-1 and TRBJ2-7; D may be TRBD1 or TRBD2 (5 bases each). Trimming cost V 4 bases and J 3 bases, with 22 bases left between them. Germline lookup yields CDR1 LGHDT and CDR2 YNNKEL (reference sequence). The CDR3 runs to 17 residues. As DNA, the CDR3 is TGTGCCAGCAGCCGAACCGCTCCTAGAGGGGCTTTCTACGAGCAGTACTTC. Amino acid sequence: CASSRTAPRGAFYEQYF.

The sample holds many counts of this clonotype. This rearrangement joins TRBV7-9 to TRBJ1-2, with a tentative D call TRBD1 (6 bases). This CDR3 contains 17 residues. Between the trimmed V and J ends, which lost 5 bases and 6 bases, there was a span of 25 bases. Germline V CDR1 and CDR2: SEHNR, FQNEAQ (reference sequence). Here the CDR3 reads CASSLNSRQALTDGYTF. The CDR3 coding sequence is TGTGCCAGCAGCCTTAACTCTAGACAGGCACTTACTGATGGCTACACCTTC.

CDR3 protein: CASRETGEGYGYTF. DNA of the CDR3: TGTGCCAGCAGGGAAACAGGGGAGGGGTATGGCTACACCTTC. The chain uses TRBV9 and TRBJ1-2; the match to TRBD1 covers 7 bases. J gave up 5 bases and V 5 bases, and 9 bases lay outside the gene matches. CDR3 length: 14 amino acids. The germline V gene encodes CDR1 SGDLS and CDR2 YYNGEE.

This clonotype came up a few times. The rearrangement links TRBV29-1 to TRBJ2-7; 9 bases align to TRBD1. The CDR3 runs 13 residues. Germline-derived CDR1 and CDR2 are SQVTM and ANQGSEA. Trimming took 3 bases from V and 3 from J; bases not matched to a gene: 3. CDR3 in amino acids: CSVEGTGNYEQYF. CDR3 nucleotide sequence: TGCAGCGTTGAGGGGACAGGGAACTACGAGCAGTACTTC.

V gene TRBV20-1 combines with J gene TRBJ2-3, with a weak D call TRBD2 (6 bases). Germline CDR1 is DFQATT and CDR2 is SNEGSKA (reference sequence). Trimming left V 5 bases short and J 10 bases short, with 19 bases between. The CDR3 covers 13 residues. CDR3 bases: TGCAGTGCTGCGGGATTCCGGGACCCCTCGCAGTATTTT. Its translation: CSAAGFRDPSQYF.

The chain has TRBV5-1 and TRBJ2-7; TRBD1 matches at 7 bases. TRBJ2-5 matches the DNA end more closely, so the J call is doubtful. The CDR3 length is 16 residues. Looked up from germline, CDR1 is SGHRS and CDR2 is YFSETQ. CDR3 coding DNA: TGCGCCAGCAGCTCCGTAGACAGGGTAGTCGAAGAGACCCAGTACTTC. Its protein is CASSSVDRVVEETQYF.

V usage is TRBV20-1 and J usage is TRBJ1-2; D unclear. Germline CDR1 reads DFQATT; CDR2 reads SNEGSKA (reference sequence). The CDR3 extends over 13 amino acids. Trimming took off 2 bases at V and 8 bases at J, with 15 bases between the two ends. The CDR3 protein is CSARMARTRGYTF. Here the CDR3 DNA reads TGCAGTGCTAGAATGGCTAGAACGCGAGGCTACACCTTC.

The sample holds a few counts of this clonotype. This chain connects TRBV7-2 to TRBJ1-5; D perhaps matches TRBD1 (6 bases). This CDR3 region has 17 residues. V was trimmed by 4 bases and J by 2 bases, leaving 18 bases between them. CDR1 and CDR2 (germline): SGHTA, FQGNSA. Here the CDR3 reads CASSYQTGGQGNQPQHF. CDR3 sequence (DNA): TGTGCCAGCAGCTACCAAACGGGGGGCCAGGGCAATCAGCCCCAGCATTTT.

The chain joins TRBV11-3 to TRBJ2-3; TRBD2 matches at 8 bases. CDR3 length equals 16 residues. The ends lost 3 bases at V and 4 bases at J; junction bases unmatched: 9. CDR1 is SGHNT and CDR2 is YENEEA in the germline V gene. This CDR3 is CASSLTGGPQADTQYF. DNA of the CDR3: TGTGCCAGCAGCTTGACGGGAGGGCCTCAAGCAGATACGCAGTATTTT.

The chain couples TRBV28 to TRBJ1-5; TRBD1 agrees at 7 bases. Germline-derived CDR1 and CDR2 are MDHEN and SYDVKM. The trim removed 5 bases at V and 7 bases at J, leaving 11 bases unmatched. The length of the CDR3 is 15 residues. This chain's CDR3 is CASSIQGTIGQPQHF. CDR3 coding DNA: TGTGCCAGCAGTATACAGGGGACTATAGGCCAGCCCCAGCATTTT.

The chain joins TRBV6-2 or TRBV6-3 to TRBJ2-5; D may be TRBD2 (6 bases). The V gene lost 2 bases and the J gene lost 6 bases, with 16 bases spanning the gap. This CDR3 spans 15 amino acids. CDR1 and CDR2 (germline): MNHEY, SVGEGT. The CDR3 is CASSYVPGLLKTQYF. CDR3 sequence (DNA): TGTGCCAGCAGTTACGTTCCCGGACTATTGAAGACCCAGTACTTC.

This chain joins TRBV28 and TRBJ1-1; D remains unclear. V was trimmed by 11 bases and J by 0 bases, leaving 10 bases between them. This CDR3 comprises 12 residues. Germline values: CDR1 MDHEN, CDR2 SYDVKM. This chain's CDR3 is CASVRMNTEAFF. CDR3 sequence (DNA): TGTGCCTCGGTTAGGATGAACACTGAAGCTTTCTTT.

The genes are TRBV4-3 and TRBJ2-6; D unresolved. The CDR3 has 15 amino acids. Trimming shortened V by 0 bases and J by 0 bases, and 3 bases separated the two germline ends. Germline CDR1 LGHNA, CDR2 YSLEER. The CDR3 DNA reads TGCGCCAGCAGCCAAGAGCACTCTGGGGCCAACGTCCTGACTTTC. The encoded protein is CASSQEHSGANVLTF.

CDR3 coding DNA: TGCGCCAGCAGCTTGATCCAGGGGAGTAATAACGGGGAGCTGTTTTTT. Amino acids: CASSLIQGSNNGELFF. This chain links TRBV5-1 with TRBJ2-2; D is possibly TRBD1 (6 bases). Germline loops: CDR1 SGHRS, CDR2 YFSETQ. The CDR3 consists of 16 residues. Deletions cut 1 base from V and 7 bases from J, with 17 bases between.

This rearrangement joins TRBV5-4 to TRBJ2-7, with 9 bases that match TRBD2. V was clipped by 1 base and J by 2 bases; unmatched bases: 4. Per the germline V gene, CDR1 is SGHNT and CDR2 is YYREEE (reference sequence). The CDR3 covers 15 residues. The CDR3 DNA follows: TGTGCCAGCAGCTTGCCGGGCGGGAGGGCCTACGAGCAGTACTTC. Its protein is CASSLPGGRAYEQYF.